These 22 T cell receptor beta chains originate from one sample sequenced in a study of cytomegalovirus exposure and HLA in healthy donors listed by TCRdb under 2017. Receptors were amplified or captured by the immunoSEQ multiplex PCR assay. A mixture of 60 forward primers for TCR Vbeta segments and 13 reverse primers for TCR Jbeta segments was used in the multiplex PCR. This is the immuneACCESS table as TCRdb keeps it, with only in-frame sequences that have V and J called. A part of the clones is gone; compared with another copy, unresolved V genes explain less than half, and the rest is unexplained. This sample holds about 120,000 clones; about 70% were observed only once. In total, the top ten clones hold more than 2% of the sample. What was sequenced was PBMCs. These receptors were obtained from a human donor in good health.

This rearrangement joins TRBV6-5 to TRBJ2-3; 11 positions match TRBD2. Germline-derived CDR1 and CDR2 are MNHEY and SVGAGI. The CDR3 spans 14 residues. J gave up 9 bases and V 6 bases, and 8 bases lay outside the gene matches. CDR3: CASSLAGGQGTQYF. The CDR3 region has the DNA TGTGCCAGCAGCCTAGCGGGAGGCCAGGGGACGCAGTATTTT.

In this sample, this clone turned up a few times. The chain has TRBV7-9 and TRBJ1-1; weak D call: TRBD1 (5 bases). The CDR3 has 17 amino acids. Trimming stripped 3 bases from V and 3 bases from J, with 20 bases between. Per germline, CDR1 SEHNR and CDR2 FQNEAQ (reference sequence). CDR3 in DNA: TGTGCCAGCAGCTTTCCCCCGCAGGGTTCCTTTGACACTGAAGCTTTCTTT. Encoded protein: CASSFPPQGSFDTEAFF.

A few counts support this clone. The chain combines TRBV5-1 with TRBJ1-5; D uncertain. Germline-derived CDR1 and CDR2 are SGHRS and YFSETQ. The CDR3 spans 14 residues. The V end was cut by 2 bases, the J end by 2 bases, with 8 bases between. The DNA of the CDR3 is TGCGCCAGCAGCTTAGGAGGCGGCAATCAGCCCCAGCATTTT. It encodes CASSLGGGNQPQHF.

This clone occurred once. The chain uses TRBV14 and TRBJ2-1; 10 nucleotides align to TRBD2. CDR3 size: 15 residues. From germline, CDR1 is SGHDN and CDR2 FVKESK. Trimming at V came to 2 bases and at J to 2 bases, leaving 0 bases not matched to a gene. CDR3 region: CASSQLAGAYNEQFF. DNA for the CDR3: TGTGCCAGCAGCCAACTAGCGGGAGCCTACAATGAGCAGTTCTTC.

CDR3 sequence: CASSEGGGTEQYF. As DNA, the CDR3 is TGTGCCAGCAGTGAAGGGGGGGGAACCGAGCAGTACTTC. The chain is built from TRBV6-1 and TRBJ2-7; 7 nucleotides match TRBD2. In germline, CDR1 is MNHNS, CDR2 SASEGT. V shed 1 base and J 6 bases; nucleotides not matched to a gene: 3. This CDR3 comprises 13 residues.

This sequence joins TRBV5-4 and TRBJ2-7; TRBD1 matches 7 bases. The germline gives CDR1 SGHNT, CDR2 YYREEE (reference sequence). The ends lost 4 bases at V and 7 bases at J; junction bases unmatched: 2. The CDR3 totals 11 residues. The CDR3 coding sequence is TGTGCCAGCAGCCAGGACAGGGAGCAGTACTTC. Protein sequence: CASSQDREQYF.

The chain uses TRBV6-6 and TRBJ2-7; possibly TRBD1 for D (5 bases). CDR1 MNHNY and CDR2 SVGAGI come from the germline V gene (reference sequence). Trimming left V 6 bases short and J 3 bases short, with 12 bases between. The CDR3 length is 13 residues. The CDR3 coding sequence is TGTGCCAGCAGGTCGACAGACAACTACGAGCAGTACTTC. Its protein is CASRSTDNYEQYF.

Here the CDR3 reads CASSPSSYQETQYF. In nucleotides, the CDR3 is TGTGCCAGCAGTCCCTCTAGTTACCAAGAGACCCAGTACTTC. This chain links TRBV28 with TRBJ2-5; the D is unclear. The germline V gene has CDR1 MDHEN and CDR2 SYDVKM. This CDR3 has 14 residues. Trimming shortened V by 5 bases and J by 0 bases, and 10 bases separated the two germline ends.

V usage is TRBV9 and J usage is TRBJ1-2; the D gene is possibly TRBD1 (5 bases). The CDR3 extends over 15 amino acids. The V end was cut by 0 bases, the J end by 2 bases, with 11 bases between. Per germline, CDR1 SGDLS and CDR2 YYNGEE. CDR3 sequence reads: CASSVEGWGNYGYTF. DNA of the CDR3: TGTGCCAGCAGCGTAGAGGGGTGGGGAAACTATGGCTACACCTTC.

This CDR3 reads CASSRIGSYNSPLHF. For the CDR3, the DNA is TGTGCCAGCAGTAGAATCGGCTCCTATAATTCACCCCTCCACTTT. This rearrangement joins TRBV27 to TRBJ1-6, with D hard to call. This CDR3 spans 15 amino acids. CDR1 and CDR2 (germline): MNHEY, SMNVEV (reference sequence). Trimming stripped 5 bases from V and 0 bases from J, with 8 bases between.

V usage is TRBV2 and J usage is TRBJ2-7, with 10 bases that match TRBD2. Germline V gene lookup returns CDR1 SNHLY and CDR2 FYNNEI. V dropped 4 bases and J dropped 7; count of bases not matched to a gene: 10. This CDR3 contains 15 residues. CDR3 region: CASSGLASGSSEQYF. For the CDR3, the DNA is TGTGCCAGCAGTGGTCTGGCTAGCGGGAGTTCGGAGCAGTACTTC.

The CDR3: CSVLFRQQVNTEAFF. CDR3 in DNA: TGCAGCGTTTTATTCCGACAACAGGTGAACACTGAAGCTTTCTTT. V and J are TRBV29-1 and TRBJ1-1; possibly TRBD1 for D (5 bases). Trimming took off 5 bases at V and 0 bases at J, with 16 bases between the two ends. The CDR3 totals 15 residues. Per germline, CDR1 SQVTM and CDR2 ANQGSEA.

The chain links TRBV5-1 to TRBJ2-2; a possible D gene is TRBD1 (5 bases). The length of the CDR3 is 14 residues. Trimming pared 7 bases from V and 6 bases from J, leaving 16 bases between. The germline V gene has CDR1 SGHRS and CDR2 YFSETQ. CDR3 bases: TGCGCCAGCGCGAGACAGACCGACGCCGGGGAGCTGTTTTTT. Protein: CASARQTDAGELFF.

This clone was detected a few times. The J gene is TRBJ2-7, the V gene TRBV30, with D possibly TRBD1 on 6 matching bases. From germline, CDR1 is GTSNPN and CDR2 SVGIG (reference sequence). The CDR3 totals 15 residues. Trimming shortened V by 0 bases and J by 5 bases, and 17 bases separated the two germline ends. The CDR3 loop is CAWSVLPTGTDEQYF. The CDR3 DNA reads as TGTGCCTGGAGTGTACTCCCCACAGGGACGGACGAGCAGTACTTC.

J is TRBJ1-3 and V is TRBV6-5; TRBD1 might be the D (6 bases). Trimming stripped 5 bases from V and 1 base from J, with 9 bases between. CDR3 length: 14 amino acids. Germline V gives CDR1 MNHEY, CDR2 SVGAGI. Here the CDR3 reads CASSTQGSGNTIYF. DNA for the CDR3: TGTGCCAGCAGTACACAGGGTTCTGGAAACACCATATATTTT.

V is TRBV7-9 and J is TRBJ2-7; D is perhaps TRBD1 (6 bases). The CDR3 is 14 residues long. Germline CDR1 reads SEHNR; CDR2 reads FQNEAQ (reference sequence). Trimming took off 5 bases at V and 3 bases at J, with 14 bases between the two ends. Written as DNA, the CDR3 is TGTGCCAGCAGCCCAGGACAGCCTTTCTACGAGCAGTACTTC. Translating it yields CASSPGQPFYEQYF.

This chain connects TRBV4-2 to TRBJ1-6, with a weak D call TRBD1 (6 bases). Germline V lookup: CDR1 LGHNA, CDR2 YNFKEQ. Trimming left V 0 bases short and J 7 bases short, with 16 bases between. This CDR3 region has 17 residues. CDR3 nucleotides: TGTGCCAGCAGCCAAGATCTCGACTTAAGGGGGAATTCACCCCTCCACTTT. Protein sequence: CASSQDLDLRGNSPLHF.

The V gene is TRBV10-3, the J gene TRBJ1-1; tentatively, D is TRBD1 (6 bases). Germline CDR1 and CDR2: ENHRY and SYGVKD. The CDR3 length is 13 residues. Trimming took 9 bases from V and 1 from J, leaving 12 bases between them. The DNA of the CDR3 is TGTGCCATGGCCCGGACAGCGAACACTGAAGCTTTCTTT. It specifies CAMARTANTEAFF.

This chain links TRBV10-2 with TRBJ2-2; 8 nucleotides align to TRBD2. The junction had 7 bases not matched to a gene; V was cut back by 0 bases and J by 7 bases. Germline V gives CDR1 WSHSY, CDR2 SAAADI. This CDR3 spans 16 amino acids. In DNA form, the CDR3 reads TGCGCCAGCAGTGAGTCGCGGCGGGGGGCTGGCGGGGAGCTGTTTTTT. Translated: CASSESRRGAGGELFF.

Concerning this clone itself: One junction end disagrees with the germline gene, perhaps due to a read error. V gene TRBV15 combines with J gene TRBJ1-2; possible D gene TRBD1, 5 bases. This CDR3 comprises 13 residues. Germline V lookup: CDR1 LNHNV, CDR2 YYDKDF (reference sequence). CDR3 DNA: TGTGCCACCAGCCCGGGGGTCGGCTATCGCTACACCTTC. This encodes CATSPGVGYRYTF. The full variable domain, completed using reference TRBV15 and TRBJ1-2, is DAMVIQNPRYQVTQFGKPVTLSCSQTLNHNVMYWYQQKSSQAPKLLFHYYDKDFNNEADTPDNFQSRRPNTSFCFLDIRSPGLGDTAMYLCATSPGVGYRYTFGSGTRLTVV.

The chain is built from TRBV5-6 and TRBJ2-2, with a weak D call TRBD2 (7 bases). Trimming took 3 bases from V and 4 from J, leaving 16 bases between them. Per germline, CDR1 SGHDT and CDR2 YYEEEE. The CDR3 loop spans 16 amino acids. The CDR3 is CASSSWGGGSTGELFF. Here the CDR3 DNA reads TGTGCCAGCAGCTCCTGGGGAGGGGGGAGCACCGGGGAGCTGTTTTTT.

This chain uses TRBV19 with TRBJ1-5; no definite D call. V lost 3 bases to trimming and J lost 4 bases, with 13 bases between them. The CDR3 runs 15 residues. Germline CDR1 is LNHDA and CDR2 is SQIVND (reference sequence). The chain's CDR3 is CASSIGKLGNQPQHF. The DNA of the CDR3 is TGTGCCAGTAGTATTGGCAAACTAGGGAATCAGCCCCAGCATTTT. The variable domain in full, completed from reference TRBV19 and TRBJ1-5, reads DGGITQSPKYLFRKEGQNVTLSCEQNLNHDAMYWYRQDPGQGLRLIYYSQIVNDFQKGDIAEGYSVSREKKESFPLTVTSAQKNPTAFYLCASSIGKLGNQPQHFGDGTRLSIL.